The 13 T cell receptor beta chains below were found in one sample sequenced in a study of blood T cell repertoires in COVID-19. Clones were read by immunoSEQ multiplex PCR, and TCRdb kept only the in-frame ones, dropping some. The sample has around 83,000 clones, approximately 86% seen once. Sequenced: peripheral blood. These receptors all come from a man aged 80 or over with active or convalescent COVID-19.

This chain connects TRBV2 to TRBJ2-5; 11 nucleotides align to TRBD2. The V segment lost 6 bases and the J segment 7 bases; nucleotides outside the gene matches: 10. The CDR3 has 15 residues. Germline V CDR1 and CDR2: SNHLY, FYNNEI. Written as DNA, the CDR3 is TGTGCCAGCAGAGACGGGACTAGCGGAGGAGGGACCCAGTACTTC. This encodes CASRDGTSGGGTQYF.

The chain carries TRBV7-2 and TRBJ2-1; tentative D call: TRBD2 (5 bases). This CDR3 comprises 12 residues. Germline lookup yields CDR1 SGHTA and CDR2 FQGNSA. Trimming cost V 0 bases and J 10 bases, with 7 bases left between them. This chain's CDR3 is CASSLASGEQFF. In DNA, the CDR3 is TGTGCCAGCAGCTTAGCCAGCGGAGAGCAGTTCTTC.

This rearrangement joins TRBV19 to TRBJ2-2; 11 nucleotides agree with TRBD1. Trimming removed 4 bases from V and 6 bases from J; junction bases left unmatched: 7. CDR1 is LNHDA and CDR2 is SQIVND in the germline V gene (reference sequence). The CDR3 length is 16 residues. CDR3 bases: TGTGCCAGTAGTAGCCCCGGGACAGGGGGGGCCGGGGAGCTGTTTTTT. Amino acids: CASSSPGTGGAGELFF.

This sequence joins TRBV19 and TRBJ1-2, with 7 bases that match TRBD1. The germline gives CDR1 LNHDA, CDR2 SQIVND (reference sequence). This CDR3 region has 14 residues. Trimming cost V 4 bases and J 3 bases; bases outside gene matches: 5. The DNA of the CDR3 is TGTGCCAGTAGTAACAGGGGTGTGGACTATGGCTACACCTTC. Residues: CASSNRGVDYGYTF.

The J gene is TRBJ2-4, the V gene TRBV5-1; 13 positions agree with TRBD2. The V gene end was trimmed by 4 bases and the J gene end by 8 bases; junction bases not matched to a gene: 9. The CDR3 is made up of 16 amino acids. Germline V gene lookup returns CDR1 SGHRS and CDR2 YFSETQ. CDR3 region: CASSPRLAGGGYIQYF. CDR3 nucleotides: TGCGCCAGCAGCCCACGACTAGCGGGAGGAGGCTACATTCAGTACTTC.

The chain uses TRBV2 and TRBJ1-2; TRBD1 is a possible D gene (5 bases). CDR3 size: 14 residues. Deletions cut 6 bases from V and 2 bases from J, with 13 bases between. Germline CDR1 and CDR2: SNHLY and FYNNEI. The CDR3 loop reads CASREHDRNYGYTF. The CDR3 region has the DNA TGTGCCAGCAGGGAACATGACAGAAACTATGGCTACACCTTC.

The chain links TRBV5-6 to TRBJ1-6, with D possibly matching TRBD1 (5 bases). V was shortened by 0 bases and J by 10 bases, with 11 bases between the two germline ends. This CDR3 contains 14 residues. Germline V gene data show CDR1 as SGHDT and CDR2 as YYEEEE. The CDR3 nucleotides read TGTGCCAGCAGCTTGGAACAGGTGGGATCACCCCTCCACTTT. As protein: CASSLEQVGSPLHF.

V and J are TRBV15 and TRBJ2-1; D remains unclear. Trimming shortened V by 3 bases and J by 4 bases, and 7 bases separated the two germline ends. Germline V gene data show CDR1 as LNHNV and CDR2 as YYDKDF (reference sequence). This CDR3 has 13 residues. The CDR3 DNA sequence: TGTGCCACCAGCAGTACCAGATACAATGAGCAGTTCTTC. Translating it yields CATSSTRYNEQFF.

The gene calls are TRBV20-1 and TRBJ1-2; 10 positions match TRBD1. The germline CDR1 and CDR2 sequences are DFQATT and SNEGSKA (reference sequence). The CDR3 length is 13 residues. The ends lost 3 bases at V and 8 bases at J; junction bases unmatched: 6. The CDR3 here is CSASVGQGYGYTF. For the CDR3, the DNA is TGCAGTGCTAGTGTGGGACAGGGGTACGGCTACACCTTC.

CDR3 DNA sequence: TGTGCCAGCAGTGACGGCACAGGGGGCGCCGGAGAAGCTTTCTTT. Translation: CASSDGTGGAGEAFF. V and J are TRBV6-1 and TRBJ1-1, with 9 nucleotides matching TRBD1. The germline gives CDR1 MNHNS, CDR2 SASEGT. V trimming: 3 bases; J trimming: 8 bases; junction bases outside the gene matches: 10. The CDR3 covers 15 residues.

This chain's CDR3 is CASPGLLAAAYEQYV. CDR3 nucleotides: TGTGCCAGCCCAGGTTTACTAGCCGCCGCCTACGAGCAGTACGTC. The chain uses TRBV21-1 and TRBJ2-7; the D call in the table, TRBD2, was not verified against the DNA. TRBV21-1 is tagged as a pseudogene. This CDR3 comprises 15 residues.

V and J are TRBV5-8 and TRBJ2-5; D is ambiguous. From germline, CDR1 is SGHTS and CDR2 YDEGEE. The V gene lost 7 bases and the J gene lost 2 bases, with 12 bases spanning the gap. This CDR3 spans 13 amino acids. The DNA of the CDR3 is TGTGCCAGCCGTCTTGGGCCTCAAGAGACCCAGTACTTC. This translates into CASRLGPQETQYF.

The V call is TRBV15, the J call TRBJ2-5, with D maybe TRBD2 (6 bases). The CDR3 covers 16 residues. CDR1 is LNHNV, CDR2 YYDKDF, per germline (reference sequence). The V end lost 0 bases, the J end lost 4 bases, and 15 bases lay between the germline ends. The CDR3 DNA is TGTGCCACCAGCAGAGAAATTTCGGGAGCCTCAGAGACCCAGTACTTC. Protein product: CATSREISGASETQYF.